This is a list of T cell receptor beta chains from one sample in a study of sequential checkpoint blockade in melanoma. TCRdb's table, derived via immunoSEQ multiplex PCR, lists solely in-frame clones and lacks some. The table lists about 32,000 clones, approximately 81% of them singletons. Here the sequenced sample was CD8+ T cells sorted from blood (inferred from file names), taken from a patient given nivolumab and ipilimumab in sequence. These receptors were taken from a human donor with melanoma. The CDR3 runs from the conserved cysteine through the conserved F or W. Each record gives: J gene, V gene, CDR3 protein.

j_call: TRBJ2-7
v_call: TRBV28
cdr3_aa: CASSPVQSPYEQYF

j_call: TRBJ2-7
v_call: TRBV19
cdr3_aa: CASSTTGAYEQYF

j_call: TRBJ2-1
v_call: TRBV29-1
cdr3_aa: CSVGVTDTGGDEQFF

j_call: TRBJ2-1
v_call: TRBV5-1
cdr3_aa: CASSRREAGYNEQFF

j_call: TRBJ1-2
v_call: TRBV27
cdr3_aa: CASSMGGTNYGYTF

j_call: TRBJ2-7
v_call: TRBV4-3
cdr3_aa: CASSQGQLTYEQYF

j_call: TRBJ2-7
v_call: TRBV10-3
cdr3_aa: CAISEMGQGWSEQYF

j_call: TRBJ2-1
v_call: TRBV7-9
cdr3_aa: CASSLPAGGHHNEQFF

j_call: TRBJ2-7
v_call: TRBV15
cdr3_aa: CATSRGTGGYEQYF

j_call: TRBJ1-5
v_call: TRBV27
cdr3_aa: CASSFRQASGQPQHF

j_call: TRBJ1-1
v_call: TRBV7-9
cdr3_aa: CASSQGNTEAFF

j_call: TRBJ1-5
v_call: TRBV5-6
cdr3_aa: CASSLGQVNNQPQHF

j_call: NA
v_call: TRBV27
cdr3_aa: CASSMGNRRYEQYF

j_call: TRBJ2-7
v_call: TRBV5-1
cdr3_aa: CASSWGGQGAYEQYF

j_call: TRBJ2-5
v_call: TRBV10-2
cdr3_aa: CASRVGAGVQETQYF

j_call: TRBJ1-2
v_call: TRBV19
cdr3_aa: CASTSEGGASGYTF

j_call: NA
v_call: TRBV27
cdr3_aa: CASSYRDSSYEQYF

j_call: TRBJ1-5
v_call: TRBV7-9
cdr3_aa: CASSYAGSNQPQHF

j_call: TRBJ1-2
v_call: TRBV27
cdr3_aa: CASSPSGTLYGYTF

j_call: TRBJ2-1
v_call: TRBV27
cdr3_aa: CASSLSRLAEQFF

j_call: TRBJ2-7
v_call: TRBV5-5
cdr3_aa: CASSLGPRGSEQYF

j_call: NA
v_call: TRBV6-5
cdr3_aa: CASRGQGRREQYF

j_call: TRBJ1-5
v_call: TRBV19
cdr3_aa: CASSIRDTNQPQHF

j_call: TRBJ2-1
v_call: TRBV5-6
cdr3_aa: CASTFWGGNEQFF

j_call: NA
v_call: TRBV5-6
cdr3_aa: CASSLVETRNEQYF

j_call: TRBJ1-6
v_call: TRBV18
cdr3_aa: CASSPRTGVDNSPLHF

j_call: TRBJ2-3
v_call: TRBV5-4
cdr3_aa: CASSLEAGASDTQYF

j_call: TRBJ1-2
v_call: TRBV5-6
cdr3_aa: CASSFNSYYGYTF

j_call: TRBJ1-3
v_call: TRBV28
cdr3_aa: CASSPVWGPGNTIYF

j_call: TRBJ1-2
v_call: TRBV4-3
cdr3_aa: CASSQELTGGNGYTF

j_call: TRBJ2-3
v_call: TRBV7-9
cdr3_aa: CASSLPIRGTGPSTDTQYF

j_call: TRBJ2-2
v_call: TRBV29-1
cdr3_aa: CSVEVWTSMGGELFF

j_call: TRBJ1-1
v_call: TRBV5-6
cdr3_aa: CASSQGDSEAFF

j_call: TRBJ2-4
v_call: TRBV7-8
cdr3_aa: CASSPSTGGEAKNIQYF

j_call: TRBJ2-3
v_call: TRBV13
cdr3_aa: CASSLGPSGGNTDTQYF

j_call: TRBJ1-2
v_call: TRBV4-3
cdr3_aa: CASSPTTGQDGYTF

j_call: TRBJ1-6
v_call: TRBV2
cdr3_aa: CASEVGQGYNSPLHF

j_call: TRBJ1-5
v_call: TRBV27
cdr3_aa: CASSPIGGVVNQPQHF

j_call: TRBJ1-1
v_call: TRBV15
cdr3_aa: CATSVGTGEMNTEAFF

j_call: TRBJ2-1
v_call: TRBV27
cdr3_aa: CASSLRQWDNEQFF

j_call: TRBJ2-2
v_call: TRBV5-1
cdr3_aa: CASSSGTRNTGELFF

j_call: TRBJ1-6
v_call: TRBV27
cdr3_aa: CASSLLGRNSPLHF

j_call: TRBJ2-7
v_call: TRBV7-9
cdr3_aa: CASSLDRDGTYEQYF

j_call: TRBJ2-7
v_call: TRBV2
cdr3_aa: CASSTWTSGREFGHEQYF

j_call: TRBJ1-2
v_call: TRBV27
cdr3_aa: CASSLSSLYGYTF

j_call: TRBJ2-7
v_call: TRBV4-1
cdr3_aa: CASSQLPETSGRAYEQYF

j_call: TRBJ1-6
v_call: TRBV30
cdr3_aa: CAWSVFEWGQADNSPLHF

j_call: TRBJ1-5
v_call: TRBV18
cdr3_aa: CASSPTGESNQPQHF

j_call: TRBJ2-7
v_call: TRBV6-6
cdr3_aa: CASSLPGGAYEQYF